These 25 T cell receptor beta chains were all obtained from the same sample, sequenced in a study of tissue T cells after allogeneic stem cell transplantation. Data came from immunoSEQ multiplex PCR; TCRdb stores just in-frame clones and leaves some out. The table records over a thousand clones, roughly 85% of them present only once. Sequenced here: esophageal tissue, sampled at autopsy. The origin of the receptors is a male patient aged 35 to 70 with steroid-refractory graft-versus-host disease after an allogeneic stem cell transplant. Some T cells may be transferred from the graft donor.

The rearrangement uses TRBV5-4 and TRBJ2-2; D unresolved. CDR3 size: 16 residues. Germline-derived CDR1 and CDR2 are SGHNT and YYREEE (reference sequence). The V gene lost 4 bases and the J gene lost 4 bases, with 17 bases spanning the gap. CDR3 coding DNA: TGTGCCAGCAGCGGATACAATACCCTGACCACCGGGGAGCTGTTTTTT. It translates to CASSGYNTLTTGELFF.

With respect to this clone: At one boundary the junction diverges from the germline segment, which might be a read error. The rearrangement links TRBV15 to TRBJ2-7; no clear D gene. The CDR3 consists of 11 residues. CDR1 is LNHNV, CDR2 YYDKDF, per germline (reference sequence). CDR3 residues: CATSRAKVGLF. In DNA form, the CDR3 reads TGTGCCACCAGCCGGGCAAAGGTGGGTTTATTC.

V is TRBV19 and J is TRBJ1-2, with a tentative D call TRBD1 (6 bases). V shed 7 bases and J shed 2 bases, with 14 bases lying between them. Germline V gives CDR1 LNHDA, CDR2 SQIVND (reference sequence). The CDR3 runs 14 residues. The CDR3: CASTRRDKNYGYTF. The CDR3 nucleotides are TGTGCCAGTACCCGACGGGACAAAAACTATGGCTACACCTTC.

This chain connects TRBV4-3 to TRBJ1-1, with D possibly matching TRBD1 (5 bases). The V gene's germline CDR1 is LGHNA and CDR2 YSLEER. CDR3 length: 14 amino acids. V lost 0 bases, J lost 11 bases, and 16 bases lay in between. The chain's CDR3 is CASSQEGRPGEAFF. The DNA of the CDR3 is TGCGCCAGCAGCCAAGAAGGGCGGCCGGGGGAGGCTTTCTTT.

The chain is built from TRBV18 and TRBJ2-5, with no clear D. Between the trimmed V and J ends, which lost 2 bases and 0 bases, there was a span of 10 bases. The CDR3 is made up of 15 amino acids. Germline-derived CDR1 and CDR2 are KGHSH and LQKENI. The CDR3 here is CASSPVSSYQETQYF. CDR3 in DNA: TGTGCCAGCTCACCAGTCAGTTCGTACCAAGAGACCCAGTACTTC.

The chain is built from TRBV4-2 and TRBJ2-2; D is undetermined. The germline CDR1 and CDR2 sequences are LGHNA and YNFKEQ. Trimming cost V 1 base and J 7 bases, with 7 bases left between them. The CDR3 loop spans 13 amino acids. CDR3 DNA sequence: TGTGCCAGCAGCCAAGTACCAGTCGGGGAGCTGTTTTTT. The encoded protein is CASSQVPVGELFF.

V usage is TRBV4-3 and J usage is TRBJ2-4; D is unresolved. The germline gives CDR1 LGHNA, CDR2 YSLEER. The CDR3 runs to 16 residues. The germline V and J ends were trimmed by 2 bases and 2 bases, with 13 bases remaining between them. The CDR3: CASSQKPNGPKNIQYF. CDR3 in DNA: TGCGCCAGCAGCCAAAAACCAAACGGGCCCAAAAACATTCAGTACTTC.

In this sample, this clone turned up once. The chain has TRBV5-5 and TRBJ2-3, with 12 bases matching TRBD1. V dropped 0 bases and J dropped 6; count of bases not matched to a gene: 5. CDR3 length: 16 amino acids. Per the germline V gene, CDR1 is SGHKS and CDR2 is YYEKEE (reference sequence). DNA for the CDR3: TGTGCCAGCAGCTTGGAGGGGACAGGGGGCTCTGATACGCAGTATTTT. Its translation is CASSLEGTGGSDTQYF.

The rearrangement joins TRBV5-4 to TRBJ1-1; 9 bases map to TRBD1. Trimming removed 5 bases from V and 5 bases from J; junction bases left unmatched: 4. From germline, CDR1 is SGHNT and CDR2 YYREEE (reference sequence). This CDR3 is built from 13 residues. CDR3 in amino acids: CASSSGTGTEAFF. The DNA of the CDR3 is TGTGCCAGCAGTTCCGGGACAGGGACTGAAGCTTTCTTT.

The V and J genes are TRBV13 and TRBJ2-7; perhaps TRBD2 as D (5 bases). CDR1 PRHDT and CDR2 FYEKMQ come from the germline V gene (reference sequence). This CDR3 comprises 15 residues. Deletions cut 2 bases from V and 3 bases from J, with 14 bases between. This CDR3 reads CASSLMRGLNYEQYF. CDR3 DNA sequence: TGTGCCAGCAGCTTAATGAGAGGACTGAACTACGAGCAGTACTTC.

This clone was picked up one time. This chain links TRBV4-3 with TRBJ2-6; 8 bases match TRBD1. The CDR3 is made up of 16 amino acids. CDR1 LGHNA and CDR2 YSLEER come from the germline V gene. J was trimmed by 1 base and V by 3 bases; bases with no gene match: 2. The CDR3 DNA sequence: TGCGCCAGCAGCCAGCGACAGGGGTCTGGGGCCAACGTCCTGACTTTC. Encoded protein: CASSQRQGSGANVLTF.

V gene TRBV5-6 combines with J gene TRBJ1-4, with 8 bases that match TRBD1. This CDR3 is 14 amino acids long. V was pared by 5 bases and J by 8 bases, with 8 bases of the junction left unmatched. Germline CDR1 SGHDT, CDR2 YYEEEE. The DNA for the CDR3 is TGTGCCAGCAGGACGCAGGGGGCAAACGAAAAACTGTTTTTT. Translated: CASRTQGANEKLFF.

V and J are TRBV7-6 and TRBJ1-5, with D tentatively TRBD1 (5 bases). Per the germline V gene, CDR1 is SGHVS and CDR2 is FNYEAQ. The length of the CDR3 is 15 residues. V lost 5 bases and J 3 bases, leaving 14 bases between the germline ends. CDR3 DNA sequence: TGTGCCAGCAGCCCGCAGGCAGGGTCCAATCAGCCCCAGCATTTT. Translation gives CASSPQAGSNQPQHF.

The chain carries TRBV9 and TRBJ2-3; 13 bases agree with TRBD2. V gave up 3 bases and J gave up 1 base; unmatched junction bases: 5. The CDR3 is made up of 17 amino acids. Per the germline V gene, CDR1 is SGDLS and CDR2 is YYNGEE. CDR3 residues: CASSAGTSGDGTDTQYF. The CDR3 coding sequence is TGTGCCAGCAGCGCCGGGACTAGCGGGGACGGCACAGATACGCAGTATTTT.

The chain is built from TRBV6-6 and TRBJ2-1; 10 bases are shared with TRBD1. V was pared by 7 bases and J by 3 bases, with 9 bases of the junction left unmatched. Germline V gives CDR1 MNHNY, CDR2 SVGAGI (reference sequence). The CDR3 is 16 amino acids. For the CDR3, the DNA is TGTGCCAGCATTAGGCGGACAGGGGGAGTCTACAATGAGCAGTTCTTC. Protein product: CASIRRTGGVYNEQFF.

The V and J genes are TRBV4-3 and TRBJ2-3; TRBD2 aligns across 12 bases. Germline-derived CDR1 and CDR2 are LGHNA and YSLEER. V lost 2 bases and J lost 2; bases outside the gene matches: 2. The length of the CDR3 is 16 residues. For the CDR3, the DNA is TGCGCCAGCAGCCAACGGACTAGCGGGGTCACAGATACGCAGTATTTT. Residues: CASSQRTSGVTDTQYF.

This clone is a singleton in its sample. The J gene is TRBJ2-7, the V gene TRBV11-2, with a possible D match to TRBD1 (7 bases). The CDR3 covers 12 residues. V was cut by 6 bases and J by 10 bases, with 16 bases left in between. Germline assignment: CDR1 SGHAT and CDR2 FQNNGV. The DNA of the CDR3 is TGTGCCAGCAGTTTAAGCAGGGGGGACCAGTACTTC. Translation: CASSLSRGDQYF.

This chain connects TRBV19 to TRBJ2-1, with D possibly being TRBD2 (7 bases). From germline, CDR1 is LNHDA and CDR2 SQIVND (reference sequence). V was clipped by 6 bases and J by 2 bases, with 11 bases between them. The CDR3 consists of 14 residues. The DNA for the CDR3 is TGTGCCAGTAGAGAGGGGGGGACCTACAATGAGCAGTTCTTC. Its translation is CASREGGTYNEQFF.

V and J are TRBV30 and TRBJ1-2, with 8 bases aligning to TRBD1. V shed 3 bases, J shed 2 bases, and the junction held 8 bases outside the gene matches. Per germline, CDR1 GTSNPN and CDR2 SVGIG (reference sequence). There are 15 residues in the CDR3. CDR3 sequence reads: CAWRKGTGGNYGYTF. As DNA, the CDR3 is TGTGCCTGGAGAAAGGGTACAGGGGGAAACTATGGCTACACCTTC.

The chain carries TRBV3-1 (or the pseudogene TRBV3-2) and TRBJ1-2; 9 nucleotides align to TRBD1. Germline V gene sequence: CDR1 LGHDT, CDR2 YNNKEL (reference sequence). The CDR3 runs to 16 residues. V lost 4 bases to trimming and J lost 4 bases; unmatched junction nucleotides: 10. DNA of the CDR3: TGTGCCAGCAGCCTTTCATCCGGGACAGGGACCTATGGCTACACCTTC. Encoded protein: CASSLSSGTGTYGYTF.

The chain combines TRBV6-2 or TRBV6-3 with TRBJ1-4, with 7 bases lining up with TRBD1. The V gene's germline CDR1 is MNHEY and CDR2 SVGEGT. Germline trimming cut 6 bases from V and 4 bases from J; bases unmatched to any gene: 5. The CDR3 contains 14 residues. CDR3 amino acids: CASSGQVHNEKLFF. DNA of the CDR3: TGTGCCAGCAGCGGACAGGTCCATAATGAAAAACTGTTTTTT.

The chain links TRBV12-3 or TRBV12-4 to TRBJ1-3; a weak D match, TRBD1 (5 bases). The CDR3 loop spans 13 amino acids. The V gene lost 7 bases and the J gene lost 2 bases, with 9 bases spanning the gap. The CDR3 DNA reads as TGTGCCAGCACCGGAGGGGCTGGAAACACCATATATTTT. Its translation: CASTGGAGNTIYF.

The chain employs TRBV7-6 and TRBJ1-4; D remains unclear. CDR3 length equals 13 residues. CDR1 and CDR2 (germline): SGHVS, FNYEAQ. Deletions cut 1 base from V and 10 bases from J, with 10 bases between. The CDR3 sequence: CASSLDGSSKLFF. The CDR3 coding sequence is TGTGCCAGCAGCTTAGATGGATCTTCAAAACTGTTTTTT.

The chain couples TRBV3-1 (or the pseudogene TRBV3-2) to TRBJ1-1; D uncertain. V dropped 0 bases and J dropped 6 bases, with 5 bases sitting between them. Germline CDR1 is LGHDT and CDR2 is YNNKEL (reference sequence). This CDR3 region has 12 residues. CDR3 DNA sequence: TGTGCCAGCAGCCAAGACGAGGCTGAAGCTTTCTTT. It yields the protein CASSQDEAEAFF.

This clone was seen more than once but under ten times. The chain employs TRBV11-2 and TRBJ2-7, with no clear D. CDR1 and CDR2 from the germline V gene are SGHAT and FQNNGV. V lost 1 base and J 6 bases, leaving 13 bases between the germline ends. The CDR3 loop spans 14 amino acids. CDR3 sequence: CASSLVGQASEQYF. CDR3 coding DNA: TGTGCCAGCAGCTTAGTTGGGCAGGCTAGCGAGCAGTACTTC.